The 26 T cell receptor beta chains listed next were all sequenced from one sample in a study of cytomegalovirus exposure and HLA in healthy donors. PCR amplification relied on 60 Vbeta primers (plus 13 Jbeta primers). Produced via immunoSEQ multiplex PCR; TCRdb's table is partial and in-frame only. Of 150,000 to 200,000 clones in the sample, about 80% are singletons; the top ten hold around 2.2%. Source material: PBMCs. The receptors derive from a young woman in good health and CMV-seropositive.

CDR3 sequence (DNA): TGTGCCAGCAGCGGGGGACAGGGGGCGAACTATGGCTACACCTTC. Translation gives CASSGGQGANYGYTF. J is TRBJ1-2 and V is TRBV7-9, with 12 bases lining up with TRBD1. CDR1 is SEHNR, CDR2 FQNEAQ, per germline (reference sequence). The trim removed 5 bases at V and 2 bases at J, leaving 3 bases unmatched. This CDR3 has 15 amino acids.

The chain has TRBV19 and TRBJ1-6; 9 bases line up with TRBD1. Germline loops: CDR1 LNHDA, CDR2 SQIVND (reference sequence). J lost 10 bases, V lost 7 bases, and 8 bases had no gene match. This CDR3 comprises 14 residues. The CDR3 loop is CASTPGTGFSPLHF. CDR3 DNA sequence: TGTGCCAGTACCCCGGGGACAGGGTTCTCACCCCTCCACTTT.

V gene TRBV6-6 combines with J gene TRBJ1-1; no definite D call. The CDR3 is 15 residues long. Trimming took off 4 bases at V and 3 bases at J, with 15 bases between the two ends. Germline assignment: CDR1 MNHNY and CDR2 SVGAGI (reference sequence). The CDR3 protein is CASSSPSLEDTEAFF. DNA for the CDR3: TGTGCCAGCAGTTCCCCCTCACTAGAGGACACTGAAGCTTTCTTT.

V gene TRBV6-6 combines with J gene TRBJ1-1; D may be TRBD1 (5 bases). V gave up 2 bases and J gave up 7 bases, with 11 bases separating them. CDR3 length: 13 amino acids. Germline V lookup: CDR1 MNHNY, CDR2 SVGAGI (reference sequence). The DNA of the CDR3 is TGTGCCAGCAGTTACCCAGGGTCTGGTGAAGCTTTCTTT. Its protein product is CASSYPGSGEAFF.

This chain connects TRBV6-6 to TRBJ2-7, with 12 bases aligning to TRBD1. The CDR3 length is 15 residues. Germline lookup yields CDR1 MNHNY and CDR2 SVGAGI (reference sequence). V lost 5 bases and J lost 5; bases outside the gene matches: 7. The CDR3 DNA reads as TGTGCCAGCAGTCCCCCCCGGGACAGGGGGCACGAGCAGTACTTC. It encodes CASSPPRDRGHEQYF.

The chain employs TRBV6-5 and TRBJ2-5; 8 bases agree with TRBD1. The closer fit of TRBJ2-7 to the DNA end suggests the J call may be wrong. The CDR3 loop spans 12 amino acids. Germline values: CDR1 MNHEY, CDR2 SVGAGI. CDR3 nucleotides: TGTGCCAGCAGCACGACAGGGGCCGAGCAGTACTTC. Its protein product is CASSTTGAEQYF.

V is TRBV5-1 and J is TRBJ2-1; D unclear. Per the germline V gene, CDR1 is SGHRS and CDR2 is YFSETQ. This CDR3 contains 15 residues. Trimming took 2 bases from V and 6 from J, leaving 15 bases between them. Here the CDR3 reads CASSFAKANLNEQFF. CDR3 sequence (DNA): TGCGCCAGCAGCTTCGCCAAAGCGAACCTCAATGAGCAGTTCTTC.

The table lists this clone with a few counts. This chain joins TRBV27 and TRBJ1-1; TRBD1 matches 7 bases. This CDR3 is built from 13 residues. Looked up from germline, CDR1 is MNHEY and CDR2 is SMNVEV (reference sequence). The V and J ends lost 5 bases and 6 bases, in that order; junction bases with no gene match: 6. The CDR3: CASSPVGGPEAFF. CDR3 bases: TGTGCCAGCAGTCCAGTAGGGGGCCCTGAAGCTTTCTTT.

Here the CDR3 DNA reads TGCGCCAGCAGCTTGGTGGCTAGCGGGGCCTACGAGCAGTACTTC. Translated, it gives CASSLVASGAYEQYF. The J gene is TRBJ2-7, the V gene TRBV5-1, with 9 bases that match TRBD2. Unmatched junction bases numbered 3, after V lost 0 bases and J lost 2 bases. The CDR3 is 15 amino acids. CDR1 SGHRS and CDR2 YFSETQ come from the germline V gene.

This clone was seen just once. The rearrangement joins TRBV29-1 to TRBJ1-1; D is uncertain. Deletions cut 5 bases from V and 1 base from J, with 8 bases between. Germline V CDR1 and CDR2: SQVTM, ANQGSEA. The CDR3 contains 12 residues. CDR3 loop: CSVSFSNTEAFF. CDR3 in DNA: TGCAGCGTTTCCTTCTCGAACACTGAAGCTTTCTTT. The complete variable domain, with remaining parts taken from reference TRBV29-1 and TRBJ1-1, reads SAVISQKPSRDICQRGTSLTIQCQVDSQVTMMFWYRQQPGQSLTLIATANQGSEATYESGFVIDKFPISRPNLTFSTLTVSNMSPEDSSIYLCSVSFSNTEAFFGQGTRLTVV.

This chain joins TRBV14 and TRBJ2-3; D is ambiguous. V was cut by 6 bases and J by 6 bases, with 16 bases left in between. CDR1 SGHDN and CDR2 FVKESK come from the germline V gene. This CDR3 region has 14 residues. The CDR3 coding sequence is TGTGCCAGCAGTAAGTTACCCGTCCGGGATACGCAGTATTTT. Amino acids: CASSKLPVRDTQYF. The variable domain in full, completed from reference TRBV14 and TRBJ2-3, reads EAGVTQFPSHSVIEKGQTVTLRCDPISGHDNLYWYRRVMGKEIKFLLHFVKESKQDESGMPNNRFLAERTGGTYSTLKVQPAELEDSGVYFCASSKLPVRDTQYFGPGTRLTVL.

This clone turned up a few times. The CDR3: CASSRLISNYGYTF. In DNA form, the CDR3 reads TGCGCCAGCAGTCGACTGATTTCTAACTATGGCTACACCTTC. The chain recombines TRBV4-1 with TRBJ1-2; no definite D call. The CDR3 runs to 14 residues. CDR1 is MGHRA, CDR2 YSYEKL, per germline. The V gene lost 6 bases and the J gene lost 0 bases, with 11 bases spanning the gap.

The chain links TRBV6-5 to TRBJ2-1; TRBD2 matches at 12 bases. The V gene end was trimmed by 8 bases and the J gene end by 6 bases; junction bases not matched to a gene: 8. This CDR3 has 15 residues. CDR1 and CDR2 from the germline V gene are MNHEY and SVGAGI. The CDR3 is CASGRTSGVLNEQFF. Here the CDR3 DNA reads TGTGCCAGCGGACGGACTAGCGGGGTGCTCAATGAGCAGTTCTTC.

V and J are TRBV5-5 and TRBJ1-1; a weak D match, TRBD1 (5 bases). The CDR3 length is 13 residues. Trimming pared 3 bases from V and 1 base from J, leaving 7 bases between. CDR1 and CDR2 from the germline V gene are SGHKS and YYEKEE (reference sequence). This CDR3 is CASSWDWNTEAFF. Here the CDR3 DNA reads TGTGCCAGCAGCTGGGACTGGAACACTGAAGCTTTCTTT.

This clone showed up just a few times. CDR3 sequence: CASSPRGDRRTDTQYF. The CDR3 nucleotides are TGTGCCAGCAGCCCCAGGGGTGATCGACGCACAGATACGCAGTATTTT. This chain links TRBV7-6 with TRBJ2-3; D may be TRBD1 (6 bases). Germline V CDR1 and CDR2: SGHVS, FNYEAQ. This CDR3 is built from 16 residues. The V end was cut by 5 bases, the J end by 1 base, with 16 bases between.

The genes are TRBV11-2 and TRBJ2-2; 8 bases agree with TRBD2. V dropped 3 bases and J dropped 0; count of bases not matched to a gene: 3. The germline V gene encodes CDR1 SGHAT and CDR2 FQNNGV. The CDR3 has 16 residues. As DNA, the CDR3 is TGTGCCAGCAGCTTCTCGCGGGGGGCGAACACCGGGGAGCTGTTTTTT. Translating it yields CASSFSRGANTGELFF. Complete variable domain (other parts from reference TRBV11-2 and TRBJ2-2): EAGVAQSPRYKIIEKRQSVAFWCNPISGHATLYWYQQILGQGPKLLIQFQNNGVVDDSQLPKDRFSAERLKGVDSTLKIQPAKLEDSAVYLCASSFSRGANTGELFFGEGSRLTVL.

The chain uses TRBV4-3 and TRBJ2-3; perhaps TRBD1 as D (6 bases). Trimming stripped 3 bases from V and 0 bases from J, with 19 bases between. Germline loops: CDR1 LGHNA, CDR2 YSLEER. The CDR3 is 18 residues long. For the CDR3, the DNA is TGCGCCAGCAGCCAGGATTACAGGGCAGCGCCTAGCACAGATACGCAGTATTTT. Protein: CASSQDYRAAPSTDTQYF.

This chain uses TRBV5-4 with TRBJ2-3; D may be TRBD2 (6 bases). Germline V gives CDR1 SGHNT, CDR2 YYREEE (reference sequence). Trimming took 3 bases from V and 2 from J, leaving 10 bases between them. The CDR3 has 14 amino acids. CDR3 DNA: TGTGCCAGCAGCTATCGGACTAACACAGATACGCAGTATTTT. Residues: CASSYRTNTDTQYF.

The sample holds a few counts of this clone. This sequence joins TRBV6-5 and TRBJ2-6; TRBD2 might be the D (6 bases). The CDR3 consists of 15 residues. Germline lookup yields CDR1 MNHEY and CDR2 SVGAGI. The V and J ends lost 4 bases and 2 bases respectively, with 9 bases between them. The CDR3 loop reads CASSSGEAGANVLTF. In nucleotides, the CDR3 is TGTGCCAGCAGTTCCGGGGAGGCTGGGGCCAACGTCCTGACTTTC.

This chain links TRBV10-3 with TRBJ1-5, with 7 nucleotides matching TRBD1. The CDR3 sequence is 15 residues long. J was trimmed by 0 bases and V by 6 bases; bases with no gene match: 5. CDR1 and CDR2 (germline): ENHRY, SYGVKD. Written as DNA, the CDR3 is TGTGCCATCAGCGAGGGACAGAGTAGCAATCAGCCCCAGCATTTT. It codes for CAISEGQSSNQPQHF.

The chain couples TRBV7-9 to TRBJ2-2; 8 positions match TRBD1. The CDR3 is made up of 16 amino acids. With 8 bases clipped from V and 2 bases from J, the junction kept 10 bases outside the gene matches. Germline V gene sequence: CDR1 SEHNR, CDR2 FQNEAQ (reference sequence). The CDR3 sequence is CASPFGGQDNTGELFF. CDR3 DNA sequence: TGTGCCAGCCCCTTCGGGGGACAGGATAACACCGGGGAGCTGTTTTTT. Full variable domain (outside the CDR3, taken from reference TRBV7-9 and TRBJ2-2): DTGVSQNPRHKITKRGQNVTFRCDPISEHNRLYWYRQTLGQGPEFLTYFQNEAQLEKSRLLSDRFSAERPKGSFSTLEIQRTEQGDSAMYLCASPFGGQDNTGELFFGEGSRLTVL.

The J gene is TRBJ1-4, the V gene TRBV7-8; TRBD1 matches 7 bases. The CDR3 extends over 16 amino acids. J was trimmed by 2 bases and V by 3 bases; bases with no gene match: 6. Looked up from germline, CDR1 is SGHVS and CDR2 is FQNEAQ. This CDR3 is CASSFEGASTNEKLFF. The CDR3 DNA follows: TGTGCCAGCAGCTTCGAGGGGGCGTCTACTAATGAAAAACTGTTTTTT.

CDR3 amino acids: CASMGSYEQYV. The CDR3 DNA sequence: TGTGCCAGCATGGGCAGCTACGAGCAGTACGTC. The chain joins TRBV6-1 to TRBJ2-7, with D hard to call. The germline CDR1 and CDR2 sequences are MNHNS and SASEGT. The CDR3 is 11 residues long. V was shortened by 7 bases and J by 3 bases, with 7 bases between the two germline ends.

This clone was counted between two and nine times. The J gene is TRBJ2-4, the V gene TRBV2; D possibly corresponds to TRBD2 (6 bases). Germline CDR1 SNHLY, CDR2 FYNNEI. This CDR3 has 15 amino acids. Deletions cut 1 base from V and 0 bases from J, with 7 bases between. The CDR3 protein is CASSEGGLAKNIQYF. In DNA, the CDR3 is TGTGCCAGCAGTGAAGGGGGACTAGCCAAAAACATTCAGTACTTC.

This chain links TRBV7-3 with TRBJ2-2; TRBD2 aligns across 8 bases. The length of the CDR3 is 17 residues. V lost 5 bases and J lost 2; bases outside the gene matches: 10. Germline V lookup: CDR1 SGHTA, CDR2 FQGTGA. CDR3 in DNA: TGTGCCAGCAGCGCCCACGGAGCGGGGGTAAACACCGGGGAGCTGTTTTTT. Translation gives CASSAHGAGVNTGELFF.

This chain joins TRBV10-3 and TRBJ1-5; the D gene is possibly TRBD1 (5 bases). Deletions cut 3 bases from V and 6 bases from J, with 12 bases between. The germline V gene has CDR1 ENHRY and CDR2 SYGVKD. The CDR3 length is 14 residues. CDR3 amino acids: CAISDPGEGQPQHF. The CDR3 DNA sequence: TGTGCCATCAGTGACCCGGGGGAAGGTCAGCCCCAGCATTTT.